This is a list of T cell receptor beta chains from one sample in a study of OX40 agonist ivuxolimab in advanced cancers. Some clones are missing from TCRdb's copy, which holds only in-frame ones; the method was immunoSEQ multiplex PCR. The repertoire holds some 77,000 clones, with 90% as singletons. Sequenced here: CD4+ or CD8+ T cells sorted from blood, sampled in a trial of the OX40 agonist ivuxolimab. All receptors derive from an adult with an advanced solid tumor such as melanoma, head and neck, liver or kidney cancer. CDR3s include the opening cysteine and the closing phenylalanine or tryptophan. A D gene is named only where the DNA matches it firmly. For some rows the clone size is stated as once, few or many, or as a class when expanded; others skip it.

d_call,clone_size,j_call,v_call,cdr3_aa
NA,NA,TRBJ2-1,TRBV6-5,CASSQRIDSYNEQFF
NA,NA,TRBJ2-3,TRBV7-9,CASSLVLSGDTQYF
NA,NA,TRBJ2-2,TRBV7-2,CASSLAPVGAANTGELFF
NA,NA,TRBJ1-2,TRBV4-2,CASSLPGTWGYTF
NA,NA,TRBJ2-3,TRBV11-3,CASSSVASPTTDTQYF
NA,NA,TRBJ2-1,TRBV13,CASSSTVGSSSYNEQFF
NA,NA,TRBJ1-1,TRBV5-1,CASSLEGFEAFF
NA,NA,TRBJ2-7,TRBV7-2,CASSLDGAGYLIGQYF
TRBD1,NA,TRBJ1-5,TRBV7-9,CASSLGTGMFSNQPQHF
NA,NA,TRBJ1-6,TRBV7-2,CASSLGQGYNSPLHF
NA,once,TRBJ2-6,TRBV5-3,CARSTSGTQDSGANVLTF
TRBD1,NA,TRBJ2-7,TRBV5-1,CANPTGSSYEQYF
TRBD2,NA,TRBJ2-1,TRBV6-6,CASTRMGLAYNEQFF
TRBD1,NA,TRBJ1-2,TRBV28,CASSLKGAHSGYGYTF
TRBD1,NA,TRBJ2-1,TRBV14,CASSQGQGYHNEQFF
NA,NA,TRBJ1-2,TRBV5-6,CASSLASYGYTF
TRBD1,once,TRBJ1-5,TRBV2,CASKYRGNQPQHF
NA,NA,TRBJ1-2,TRBV29-1,CSVESGRFYGYTF
NA,NA,TRBJ2-1,TRBV30,CAWSVQVDNEQFF
TRBD1,NA,TRBJ1-1,TRBV6-1,CASSKGARGNTEAFF
TRBD1,NA,TRBJ2-1,TRBV7-2,CASSLGRGLSSEQFF
TRBD2,once,TRBJ2-1,TRBV7-2,CASSLEAGGPSNEQFF
TRBD2,NA,TRBJ2-2,TRBV15,CATSRSSGRASGELFF
NA,NA,TRBJ1-1,TRBV6-1,CASSPGWLLNTEAFF
TRBD1,NA,NA,TRBV11-1,CASSSSTPDRGLSSYEQYF
NA,NA,TRBJ1-4,TRBV28,CASSLKSGKLFF
TRBD1,few,TRBJ1-1,TRBV6-1,CASSDFFGTGANAFF
NA,NA,TRBJ1-2,TRBV28,CASSLVDGSYGYTF
NA,NA,TRBJ1-2,TRBV2,CASIRGFDGYTF
TRBD1,NA,TRBJ2-2,TRBV28,CASSRTGANTGELFF
NA,NA,TRBJ1-3,TRBV30,CAWSWGAGNTIYF
NA,once,TRBJ2-1,TRBV9,CASSGGTGSPFF
TRBD2,NA,TRBJ2-1,TRBV19,CASNTLADNEQFF
NA,NA,TRBJ1-5,TRBV7-2,CASSPRQNSNQPQHF
NA,NA,TRBJ1-1,TRBV11-3,CASSETQGRAAEAFF
TRBD2,NA,TRBJ2-5,TRBV15,CATSALLAGEETQYF
NA,NA,TRBJ2-5,TRBV5-5,CASSLEQGNQETQYF
NA,NA,TRBJ2-5,TRBV15,CATSRDQQETQYF
NA,NA,TRBJ2-7,TRBV18,CASSENVGMEQYF
NA,few,TRBJ1-1,TRBV28,CASSHKRTEAFF
TRBD1,NA,TRBJ1-2,TRBV10-3,CAIRDPGQGTYGYTF
NA,NA,TRBJ2-1,TRBV7-9,CASSLVGDSGEQFF
NA,NA,TRBJ1-3,TRBV19,CASSRQGNTIYF
NA,NA,TRBJ2-1,TRBV19,CASSIGGSGEQFF
NA,once,TRBJ2-7,TRBV6-1,CASSEHAAGSPYEQYF
TRBD2,NA,TRBJ2-3,TRBV28,CASSHFTSGDTDTQYF
TRBD1,NA,TRBJ1-2,TRBV6-1,CASSSYRGNYGYTF
NA,NA,TRBJ1-1,TRBV28,CASKGANTEAFF
NA,NA,TRBJ1-2,TRBV7-9,CASSLAGTGEGDGYTF